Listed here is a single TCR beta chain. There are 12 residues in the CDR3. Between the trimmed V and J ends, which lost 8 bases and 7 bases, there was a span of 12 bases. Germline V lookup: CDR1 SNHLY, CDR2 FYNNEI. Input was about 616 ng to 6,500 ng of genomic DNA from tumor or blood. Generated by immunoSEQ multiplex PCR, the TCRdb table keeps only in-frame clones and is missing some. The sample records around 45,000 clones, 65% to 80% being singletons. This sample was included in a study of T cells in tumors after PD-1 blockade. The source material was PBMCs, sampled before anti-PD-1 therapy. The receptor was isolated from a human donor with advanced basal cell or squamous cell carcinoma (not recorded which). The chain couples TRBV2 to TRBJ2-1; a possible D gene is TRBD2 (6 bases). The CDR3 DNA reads TGTGCCAGCCCCGGGACTCCAAATGAGCAGTTCTTC. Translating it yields CASPGTPNEQFF.